This entry is about one TCR beta chain. The antigen it binds to is not known. No base quality information exists; no much larger clone differs at one position. The donors were included in the validation cohort of some 120 subjects, a group kept apart from the roughly 670-subject first cohort. This entry comes from a study of cytomegalovirus exposure and HLA in healthy donors (dated by TCRdb to 2017 to 2019). General notes on the study: According to a later analysis, the approximately 120 validation repertoires were produced on the same platform as the 666 repertoires of the first cohort. The aim of the study was to test whether cataloging public T cell receptors could identify signatures of past pathogen exposure. In addition to the first cohort of several hundred subjects, a separate validation cohort of 130 or so different subjects was used. High-throughput TCR immunosequencing, statistical association of individual TCRs with disease status, and machine learning were combined to predict cytomegalovirus infection status.

Libraries were constructed by the immunoSEQ multiplex PCR assay. On the study's bioinformatics: A statistical classification framework was developed to diagnose cytomegalovirus status using the catalog of TCR beta chain sequences. What TCRdb holds here is the immuneACCESS table cut down to in-frame rearrangements. Part of the clones is not present; checked against another copy, under half of the missing clones reflect an unresolved V gene, and the others are unexplained. Clone size and V and J calls were adopted from that table, with D and trimming inferred from the DNA. The sample profile shows approximately 81,000 clones; 85% to 95% of them were found once. The biggest ten clones account for approximately 0.7% of the sample. General findings and caveats noted by the study authors: Most TCR sequences were observed very rarely across donors, whereas some public TCRs were present in many individuals. In vitro tests confirmed that a few of the cytomegalovirus-associated TCR beta chains recognize cytomegalovirus antigens. A later analysis lacked HLA typing for the validation cohort, so it scored co-occurrence in that cohort across all 120 repertoires. Of the cluster scores, 85% to 95% were above 0 in a later analysis, which found that TCRs clustered in the first cohort also tended to co-occur in the roughly 130 validation repertoires. The classifier was reported to diagnose cytomegalovirus status with high specificity and sensitivity in both the original cohort and the validation cohort. According to the authors, the approach could potentially be generalized to other disease states and immunological phenotypes. The study listed approximately 160 TCR beta chains as associated with cytomegalovirus.

The germline V and J ends show losses of 4 bases and 4 bases respectively, and no gene match explains 14 bases of the junction. For CDR1 and CDR2, the germline V gene lists KGHSH and LQKENI. Taken from cysteine to phenylalanine, the CDR3 has 18 residues. Only the CDR3 region is kept as DNA, spanning 54 bases read in frame from base 1. The clonotype was recovered from a man between 18 and 35 years old in good health and CMV-seronegative. The receptor chain draws on TRBV18 and TRBJ2-5, with 11 bases in between that match TRBD1. The specimen was PBMCs. The CDR3 sequence is CASSQVARTGTGGETQYF. The bases are TGTGCCAGCTCACAGGTTGCTAGGACCGGGACAGGGGGAGAGACCCAGTACTTC.